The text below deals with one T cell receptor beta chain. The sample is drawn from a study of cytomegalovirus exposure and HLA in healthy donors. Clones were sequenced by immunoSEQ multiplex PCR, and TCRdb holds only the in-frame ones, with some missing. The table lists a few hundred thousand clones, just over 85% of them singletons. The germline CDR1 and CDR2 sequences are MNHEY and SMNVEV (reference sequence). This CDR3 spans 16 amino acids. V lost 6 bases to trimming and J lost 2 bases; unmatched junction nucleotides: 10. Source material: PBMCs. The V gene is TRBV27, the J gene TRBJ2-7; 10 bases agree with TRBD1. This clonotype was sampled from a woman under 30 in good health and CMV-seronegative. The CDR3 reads CASSQGVGQGTYEQYF. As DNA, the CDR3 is TGTGCCAGCAGCCAAGGAGTGGGACAGGGGACCTACGAGCAGTACTTC.